The sequence of this TCR beta chain was determined in a study of T cells in lung cancer brain metastases. Study details: Most patients, about 90% of the roughly 20, got no therapy between primary and metastasis resection. Study-wide points: Brain metastasis T cell infiltration was not adjusted for preoperative corticosteroid effects.

The CDR3 contains 17 residues. V lost 2 bases to trimming and J lost 0 bases; unmatched junction nucleotides: 6. Germline-derived CDR1 and CDR2 are SGHTA and FQGTGA. Tumor areas were macrodissected from a few deparaffinized, unstained approximately 9.4 um sections guided by marked H&E slides. Clones were read by immunoSEQ multiplex PCR, and TCRdb kept only the in-frame ones, dropping some. The table shows a few thousand clones, with 88% occurring only once. This clone was recorded a few times. Antigen: not known. The sample consisted of tumor tissue from the primary lung tumor. This sequence originates from a woman in her forties or fifties with non-small cell lung cancer. The chain joins TRBV7-3 to TRBJ2-1, with 8 bases aligning to TRBD2. The CDR3 sequence: CASSLEGSGSSYNEQFF. The CDR3 DNA sequence: TGTGCCAGCAGCTTAGAGGGGAGCGGGAGCTCCTACAATGAGCAGTTCTTC.